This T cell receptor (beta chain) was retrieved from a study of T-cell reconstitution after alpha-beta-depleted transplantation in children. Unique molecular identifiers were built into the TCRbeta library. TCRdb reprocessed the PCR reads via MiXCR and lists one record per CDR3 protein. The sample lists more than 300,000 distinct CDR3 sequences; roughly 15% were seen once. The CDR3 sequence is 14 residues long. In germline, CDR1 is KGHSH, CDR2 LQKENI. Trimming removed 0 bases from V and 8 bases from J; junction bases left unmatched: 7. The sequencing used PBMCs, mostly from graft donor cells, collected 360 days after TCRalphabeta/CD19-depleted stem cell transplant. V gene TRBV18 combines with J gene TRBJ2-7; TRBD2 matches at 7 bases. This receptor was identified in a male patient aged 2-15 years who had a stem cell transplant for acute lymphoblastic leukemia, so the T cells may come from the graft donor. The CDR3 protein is CASSPPLGLRKQYF. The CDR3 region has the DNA TGTGCCAGCTCACCACCGCTGGGACTACGGAAGCAGTACTTC.